The TCR beta chain described here comes from a study of a mutant IDH1 vaccine in newly diagnosed glioma. Specified time point: week 5, during vaccination. Doses consisted of 300 ug of mutant IDH1 20-mer peptide each, paired with topical imiquimod. Assay: immunoSEQ multiplex PCR; the TCRdb copy retains only in-frame clones and omits some. Counted here are around 56,000 clones, roughly 82% occurring once; the ten biggest clones make up roughly 3.2%. Trimming removed 1 base from V and 3 bases from J, with 10 bases in between. Germline CDR1 is SGHRS and CDR2 is YFSETQ. CDR3 length: 15 amino acids. On this clone itself: Its antigen is unidentified.

The sample was PBMCs, taken from a glioma patient whose treatment included an IDH1 peptide vaccine. The V gene is TRBV5-1, the J gene TRBJ2-2; TRBD2 might be the D (6 bases). This receptor was taken from a woman aged 18 to 35 with glioma. Some clones in this sample may be carry-over from other donors' samples. CDR3 amino acids: CASSLPSAYTGELFF. DNA for the CDR3: TGCGCCAGCAGCTTGCCTAGCGCGTACACCGGGGAGCTGTTTTTT.